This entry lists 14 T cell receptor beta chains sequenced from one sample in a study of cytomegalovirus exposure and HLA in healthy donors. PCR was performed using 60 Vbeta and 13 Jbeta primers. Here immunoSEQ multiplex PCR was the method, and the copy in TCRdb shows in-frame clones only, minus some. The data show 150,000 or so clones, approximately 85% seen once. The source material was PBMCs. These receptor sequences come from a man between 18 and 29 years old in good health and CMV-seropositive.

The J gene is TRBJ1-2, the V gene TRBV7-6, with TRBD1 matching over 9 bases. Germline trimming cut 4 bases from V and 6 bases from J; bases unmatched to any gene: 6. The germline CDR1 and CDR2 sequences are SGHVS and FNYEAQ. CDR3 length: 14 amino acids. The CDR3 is CASSSAGQGNGYTF. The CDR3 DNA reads TGTGCCAGCAGCTCGGCCGGACAGGGGAATGGCTACACCTTC.

CDR3: CASSIRGGASGTQYF. CDR3 nucleotides: TGTGCCAGTAGTATTCGAGGGGGGGCCTCGGGGACCCAGTACTTC. This chain uses TRBV19 with TRBJ2-5; perhaps TRBD2 as D (7 bases). The CDR3 spans 15 residues. CDR1 LNHDA and CDR2 SQIVND come from the germline V gene (reference sequence). Trimming shortened V by 3 bases and J by 7 bases, and 18 bases separated the two germline ends.

As DNA, the CDR3 is TGTGCCAGCAATAGAGGCTCCTACAATGAGCAGTTCTTC. Its protein is CASNRGSYNEQFF. The genes are TRBV2 and TRBJ2-1; D is unclear. Per germline, CDR1 SNHLY and CDR2 FYNNEI. The CDR3 covers 13 residues. The V end was cut by 7 bases, the J end by 0 bases, with 7 bases between.

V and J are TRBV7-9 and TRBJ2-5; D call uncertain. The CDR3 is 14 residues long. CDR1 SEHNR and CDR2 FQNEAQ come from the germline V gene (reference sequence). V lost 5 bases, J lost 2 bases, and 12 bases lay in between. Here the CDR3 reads CASSPRSLQETQYF. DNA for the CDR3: TGTGCCAGCAGCCCCCGGAGCCTTCAAGAGACCCAGTACTTC.

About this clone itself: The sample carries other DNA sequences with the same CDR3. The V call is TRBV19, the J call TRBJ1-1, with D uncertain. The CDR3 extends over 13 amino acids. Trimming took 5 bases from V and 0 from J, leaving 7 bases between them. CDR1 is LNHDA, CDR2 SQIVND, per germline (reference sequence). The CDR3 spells CASSPTVNTEAFF. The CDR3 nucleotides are TGTGCCAGTAGTCCTACGGTGAACACTGAAGCTTTCTTT.

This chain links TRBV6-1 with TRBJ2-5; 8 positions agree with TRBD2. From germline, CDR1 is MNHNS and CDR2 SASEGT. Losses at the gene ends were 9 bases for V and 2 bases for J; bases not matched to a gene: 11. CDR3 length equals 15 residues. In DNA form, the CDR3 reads TGTGCCAGTGAGCGGGGGTTCACGACACAAGAGACCCAGTACTTC. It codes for CASERGFTTQETQYF.

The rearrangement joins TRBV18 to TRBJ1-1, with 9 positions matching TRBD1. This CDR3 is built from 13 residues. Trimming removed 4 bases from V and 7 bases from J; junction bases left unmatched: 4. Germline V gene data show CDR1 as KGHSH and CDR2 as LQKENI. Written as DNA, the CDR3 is TGTGCCAGCTCACTGGGACAGGGAGGTGAAGCTTTCTTT. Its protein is CASSLGQGGEAFF.

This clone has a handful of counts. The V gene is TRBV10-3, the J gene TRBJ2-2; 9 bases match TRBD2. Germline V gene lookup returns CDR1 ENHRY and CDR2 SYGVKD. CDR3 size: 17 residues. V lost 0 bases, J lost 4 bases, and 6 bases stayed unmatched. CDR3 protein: CAISESSGTSFTGELFF. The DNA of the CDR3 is TGTGCCATCAGTGAGTCCTCCGGGACTAGCTTCACCGGGGAGCTGTTTTTT.

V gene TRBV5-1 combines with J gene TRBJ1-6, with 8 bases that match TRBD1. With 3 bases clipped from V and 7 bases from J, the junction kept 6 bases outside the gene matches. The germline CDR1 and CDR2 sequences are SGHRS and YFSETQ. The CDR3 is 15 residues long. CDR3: CASSSDRVGNSPLHF. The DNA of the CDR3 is TGCGCCAGCAGCTCGGACAGGGTCGGGAATTCACCCCTCCACTTT.

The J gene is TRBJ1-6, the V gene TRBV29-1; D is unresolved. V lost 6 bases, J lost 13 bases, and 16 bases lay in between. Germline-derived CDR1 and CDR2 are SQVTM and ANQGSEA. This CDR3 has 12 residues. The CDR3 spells CSVQGVGSPLHF. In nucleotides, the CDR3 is TGCAGCGTCCAAGGAGTAGGTTCCCCCCTCCACTTT.

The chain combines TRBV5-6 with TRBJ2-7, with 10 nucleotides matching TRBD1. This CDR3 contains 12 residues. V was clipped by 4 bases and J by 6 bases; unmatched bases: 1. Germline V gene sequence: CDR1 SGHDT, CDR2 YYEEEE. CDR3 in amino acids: CASSRTGGEQYF. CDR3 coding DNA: TGTGCCAGCAGCCGGACAGGGGGCGAGCAGTACTTC.

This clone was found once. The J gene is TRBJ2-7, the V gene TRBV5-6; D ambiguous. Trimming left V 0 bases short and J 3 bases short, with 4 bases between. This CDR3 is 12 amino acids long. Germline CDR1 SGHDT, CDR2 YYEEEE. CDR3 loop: CASSLALYEQYF. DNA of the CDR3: TGTGCCAGCAGCTTGGCACTCTACGAGCAGTACTTC. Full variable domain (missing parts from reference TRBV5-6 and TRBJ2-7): DAGVTQSPTHLIKTRGQQVTLRCSPKSGHDTVSWYQQALGQGPQFIFQYYEEEERQRGNFPDRFSGHQFPNYSSELNVNALLLGDSALYLCASSLALYEQYFGPGTRLTVT.

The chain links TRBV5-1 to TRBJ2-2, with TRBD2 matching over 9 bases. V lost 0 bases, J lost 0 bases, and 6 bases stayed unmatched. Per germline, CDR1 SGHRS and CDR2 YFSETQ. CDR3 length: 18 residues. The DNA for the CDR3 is TGCGCCAGCAGCTTGGAAGGGCGGGGGGGCCCGAACACCGGGGAGCTGTTTTTT. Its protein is CASSLEGRGGPNTGELFF.

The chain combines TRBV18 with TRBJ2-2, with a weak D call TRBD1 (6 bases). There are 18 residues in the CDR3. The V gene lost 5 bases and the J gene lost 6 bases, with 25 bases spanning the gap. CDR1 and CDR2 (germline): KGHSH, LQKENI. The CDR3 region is CASSASGVRILTSGELFF. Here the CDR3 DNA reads TGTGCCAGCTCAGCCTCAGGGGTGCGAATTTTAACGTCCGGGGAGCTGTTTTTT.